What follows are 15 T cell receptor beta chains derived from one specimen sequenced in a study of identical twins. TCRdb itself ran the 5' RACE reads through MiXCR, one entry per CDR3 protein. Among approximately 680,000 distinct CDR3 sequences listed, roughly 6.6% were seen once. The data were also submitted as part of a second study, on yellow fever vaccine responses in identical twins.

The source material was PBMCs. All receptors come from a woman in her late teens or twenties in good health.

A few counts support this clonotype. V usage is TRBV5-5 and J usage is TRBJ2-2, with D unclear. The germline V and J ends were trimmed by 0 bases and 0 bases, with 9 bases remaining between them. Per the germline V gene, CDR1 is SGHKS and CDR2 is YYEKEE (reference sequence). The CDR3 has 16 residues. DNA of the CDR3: TGTGCCAGCAGCTTGGCCACCGGATCGAACACCGGGGAGCTGTTTTTT. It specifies CASSLATGSNTGELFF.

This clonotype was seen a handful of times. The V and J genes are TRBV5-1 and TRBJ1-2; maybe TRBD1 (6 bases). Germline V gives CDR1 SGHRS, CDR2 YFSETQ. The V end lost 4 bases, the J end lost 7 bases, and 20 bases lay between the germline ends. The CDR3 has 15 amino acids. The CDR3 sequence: CASSQTTGKEGGYTF. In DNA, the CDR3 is TGCGCCAGCAGCCAGACCACAGGGAAAGAGGGTGGCTACACCTTC.

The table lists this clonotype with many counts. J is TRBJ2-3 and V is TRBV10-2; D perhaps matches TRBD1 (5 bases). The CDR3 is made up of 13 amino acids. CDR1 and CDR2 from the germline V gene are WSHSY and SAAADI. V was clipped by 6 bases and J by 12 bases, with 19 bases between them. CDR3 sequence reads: CASSTDSDGPQYF. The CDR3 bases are TGCGCCAGCAGCACTGACAGTGATGGGCCCCAGTATTTT.

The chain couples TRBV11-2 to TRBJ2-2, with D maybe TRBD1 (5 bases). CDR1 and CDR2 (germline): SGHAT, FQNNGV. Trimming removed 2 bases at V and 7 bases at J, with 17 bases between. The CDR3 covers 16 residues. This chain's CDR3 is CASSLSVRVLDGELFF. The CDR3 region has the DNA TGTGCCAGCAGCTTATCGGTCAGGGTATTGGACGGGGAGCTGTTTTTT.

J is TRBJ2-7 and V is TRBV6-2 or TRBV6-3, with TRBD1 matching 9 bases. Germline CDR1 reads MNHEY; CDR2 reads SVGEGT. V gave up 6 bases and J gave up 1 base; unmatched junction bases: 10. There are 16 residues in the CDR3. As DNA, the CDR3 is TGTGCCAGCAGACAACCCCGGGGGACAGGGTCCTACGAGCAGTACGTC. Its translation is CASRQPRGTGSYEQYV.

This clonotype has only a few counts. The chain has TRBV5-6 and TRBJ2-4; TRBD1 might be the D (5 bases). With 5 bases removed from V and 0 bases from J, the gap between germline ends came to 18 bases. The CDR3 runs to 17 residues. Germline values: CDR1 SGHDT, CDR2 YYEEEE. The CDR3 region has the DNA TGTGCCAGCAGGGTGATGACAGCCCAACTAGCCAAAAACATTCAGTACTTC. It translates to CASRVMTAQLAKNIQYF.

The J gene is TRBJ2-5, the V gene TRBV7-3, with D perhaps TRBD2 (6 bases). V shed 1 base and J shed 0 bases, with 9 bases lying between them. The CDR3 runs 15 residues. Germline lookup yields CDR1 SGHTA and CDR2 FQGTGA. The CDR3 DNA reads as TGTGCCAGCAGCTTAAAAACGGGGGACCAAGAGACCCAGTACTTC. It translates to CASSLKTGDQETQYF.

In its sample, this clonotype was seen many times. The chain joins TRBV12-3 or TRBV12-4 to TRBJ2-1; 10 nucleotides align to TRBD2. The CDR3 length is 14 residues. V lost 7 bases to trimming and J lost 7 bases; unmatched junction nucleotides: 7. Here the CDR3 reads CASKLAGQRNEQFF. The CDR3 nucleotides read TGTGCCAGCAAACTAGCGGGACAGCGGAATGAGCAGTTCTTC.

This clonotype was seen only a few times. CDR3 sequence: CASSPQESSYNEQFF. The CDR3, as DNA: TGTGCCAGCTCACCACAGGAGAGCTCCTACAATGAGCAGTTCTTC. The chain has TRBV18 and TRBJ2-1; unclear D gene. Trimming pared 1 base from V and 0 bases from J, leaving 7 bases between. This CDR3 contains 15 residues. Per germline, CDR1 KGHSH and CDR2 LQKENI.

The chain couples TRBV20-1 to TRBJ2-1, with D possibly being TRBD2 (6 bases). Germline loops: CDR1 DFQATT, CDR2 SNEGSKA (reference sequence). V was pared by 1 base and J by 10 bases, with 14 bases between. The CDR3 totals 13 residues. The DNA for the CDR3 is TGCAGTGCTAGAGTTCCAGGCGGGGAGGAGCAGTTCTTC. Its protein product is CSARVPGGEEQFF.

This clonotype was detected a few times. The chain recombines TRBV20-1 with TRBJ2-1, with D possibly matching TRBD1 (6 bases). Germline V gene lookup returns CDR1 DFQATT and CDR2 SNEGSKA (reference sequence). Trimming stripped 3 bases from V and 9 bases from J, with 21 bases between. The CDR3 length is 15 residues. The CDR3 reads CSASRPGTHASEQFF. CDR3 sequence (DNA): TGCAGTGCTAGTCGGCCCGGGACACACGCCTCTGAGCAGTTCTTC.

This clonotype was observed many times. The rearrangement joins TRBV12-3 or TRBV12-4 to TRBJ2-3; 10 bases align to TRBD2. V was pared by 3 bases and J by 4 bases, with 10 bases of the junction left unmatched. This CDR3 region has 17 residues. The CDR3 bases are TGTGCCAGCAGTTTCCAGCCTAGCGGGAGCTCAGCAGATACGCAGTATTTT. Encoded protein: CASSFQPSGSSADTQYF.

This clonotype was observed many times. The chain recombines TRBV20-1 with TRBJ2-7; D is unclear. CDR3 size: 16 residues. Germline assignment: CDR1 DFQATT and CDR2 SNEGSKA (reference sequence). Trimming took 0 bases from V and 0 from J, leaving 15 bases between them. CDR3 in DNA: TGCAGTGCTAGAGATACTCCCTCCCCTATCTCCTACGAGCAGTACTTC. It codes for CSARDTPSPISYEQYF.

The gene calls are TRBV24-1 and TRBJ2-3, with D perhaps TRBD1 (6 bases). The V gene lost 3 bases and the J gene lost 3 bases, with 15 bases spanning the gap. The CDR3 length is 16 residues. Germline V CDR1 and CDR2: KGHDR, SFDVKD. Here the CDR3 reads CATSDERHRETDTQYF. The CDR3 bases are TGTGCCACCAGTGATGAGCGTCACAGGGAGACAGATACGCAGTATTTT.

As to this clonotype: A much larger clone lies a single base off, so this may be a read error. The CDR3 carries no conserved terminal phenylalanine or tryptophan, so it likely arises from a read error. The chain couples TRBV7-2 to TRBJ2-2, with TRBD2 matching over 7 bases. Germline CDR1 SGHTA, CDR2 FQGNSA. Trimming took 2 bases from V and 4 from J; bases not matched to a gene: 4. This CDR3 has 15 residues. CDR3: CASSLNGGSTGELFI. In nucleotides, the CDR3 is TGTGCCAGCAGCTTAAATGGCGGGAGCACCGGGGAGCTGTTTATT.